What follows describes a single T cell receptor (beta chain). Its antigen is still unknown. No per-base quality is available; no much larger clone lies one base away. The CDR3 runs 15 residues from the cysteine to the phenylalanine. The sequence is cut down to CDR3 DNA, 45 bases in frame from base 1. Trimming removed 5 bases from V and 0 bases from J; the gene matches leave 3 bases unexplained. CDR1 and CDR2, per the germline V gene, are MDHEN and SYDVKM. Libraries were prepared through the immunoSEQ multiplex PCR assay. The multiplex PCR relied on a mix of 60 forward primers for TCR Vbeta segments and 13 reverse primers for TCR Jbeta segments. Amplification of the CDR3 region of rearranged TCR beta genes was performed with a multiplex PCR assay on genomic DNA. The Illumina HiSeq System was used to sequence the amplified TCR beta libraries as 87-base-pair reads. The study's processing was this. A later analysis counted approximately 74 million unique TCR beta chains across the 650 to 800 repertoires, and roughly 10 million of these chains were shared by at least two donors. Raw reads were error-corrected and collapsed into unique sequences with a nearest-neighbor algorithm that merged closely related sequences to remove PCR and sequencing errors. CDR3 sequences were aligned to IMGT reference sequences to assign V, D and J gene segments. Each retained sequence needed at least a six-nucleotide match to both a V gene segment and a J gene segment. Rearrangements were called productive when the CDR3 lacked stop codons and stayed in frame with V and J; all others were non-productive. CDR3 was defined according to IMGT convention as the region running from the second conserved V-encoded cysteine to the conserved J-encoded phenylalanine. In an earlier analysis of around 600 of the donors, sequences lacking an unambiguous match to a single V gene segment were excluded. An earlier analysis of 450 to 650 of the donors called V segments functional above 56.7% productive rearrangements and segregating when the between-donor standard deviation exceeded 5%. A statistical classification framework was developed to diagnose cytomegalovirus status using the catalog of TCR beta chain sequences. A later analysis assigned V and J genes by comparing TCR nucleotide sequences with IMGT/GENE-DB human TR gene sequences. In a later analysis, CDR3 sequences and most-parsimonious VDJ recombination scenarios were assigned using the TCRdist pipeline. In a later analysis, each TCR beta chain was defined by its CDR3 amino acid sequence together with its V-gene family, and reads without a unique V-gene family were excluded. A later analysis removed 500 to 650 highly shared, low-generation-probability nucleotide sequences to deal with suspected cross-contamination and a sequencing artifact. In a later analysis, a clonal expansion index was calculated for each public chain from normalized within-repertoire ranks of inferred template counts. In a later analysis, generation probabilities were computed using a VDJ recombination model fitted to out-of-frame rearrangements, and the results were checked against IGoR. In a later analysis, hypergeometric tests were used to score TCR-TCR, TCR-HLA and TCR-CMV co-occurrence, with a repertoire-size bias correction applied to TCR pairs. To estimate false discovery rates, a later analysis permuted the HLA or CMV assignments 20 times. A later analysis grouped co-occurring TCRs with DBSCAN, adding TCRdist sequence similarity when clustering within HLA-allele-positive subsets. Repertoires with fewer than 30,000 or more than 120,000 public chains, plus five repertoires with anomalous nucleotide sharing, were excluded from co-occurrence clustering. Drawn from immuneACCESS, this table holds only the in-frame rearrangements with V and J called that TCRdb kept. Clones are partly lost; checked studies trace under half to an unresolved V gene and leave the rest unexplained. That table gives V, J and clone size, and the DNA gave D and trimming. The sample table holds some 150,000 clones, of which roughly 78% were seen once. About 3.2% of the sample is held by the ten biggest clonotypes.

The record originates from a study of cytomegalovirus exposure and HLA in healthy donors listed by TCRdb under 2017. The study in broad terms: An earlier analysis of some 620 of the donors reported about 280 Gb of sequence data and around 100 million unique TCR beta sequences obtained from about 179 million T cells. Roughly 300 gigabases of sequencing data and around 85 million unique TCR sequences made up an early release that covered around 640 HLA-typed donors. The genetic ancestry cluster associated with self-reported Caucasian donors included around 76% of the roughly 360 genotyped donors. The study aimed to test whether signatures of past pathogen exposure could be identified by cataloging public T cell receptors. Using immunosequencing, the study profiled T cell repertoires from fewer than 700 subjects and related those repertoires to cytomegalovirus serostatus. In addition to the first cohort of 666 subjects, a separate validation cohort of approximately 130 different subjects was used. The study combined high-throughput TCR immunosequencing, statistical association of individual TCRs with disease status, and machine learning to predict cytomegalovirus infection status. A later analysis re-examined previously published TCR beta repertoires from more than 550 donors and added high-resolution HLA genotyping to investigate patterns of TCR occurrence. In the later analysis, no new phenotypic data were used to find candidate immune exposures; instead, reliance was placed on TCR beta sequences and their occurrence across donors. An earlier analysis of 450 to 750 of the donors used high-throughput TCR beta sequencing to judge whether each TCR beta V gene segment behaved as functional or pseudogenic. Alongside the repertoire data, information on donor age, sex, ethnicity and CMV serostatus was compiled. A later genetic analysis used genome-wide SNP genotypes for about 55% of the 666 donors, treating that subset as a discovery cohort. All discovery cohort repertoires had been generated on a single sequencing platform. Class I and class II HLA loci were covered by the typing at four-digit resolution. Typing coverage varied by locus: about 620-630 donors for A, B, C, DRB1 and DQB1; roughly 560 for DQA1; 600 to 610 for DPA1; approximately 490 for DPB1. Roughly 5 DR-DQ haplotypes were treated as single units for association and clustering because of strong linkage in the cohort. Among almost 400 genotyped donors of the cohort, an average of 235,054 unique TCR beta nucleotide sequences were sequenced per donor, around a sixth of them non-productive.

The paper as a whole reports these results and caveats: According to the authors, the approach could potentially be generalized to other disease states and immunological phenotypes. Linkage disequilibrium might explain the correlated functional status among segregating V segments, but an unknown experimental factor could not be excluded. A later genetic analysis associated a missense DCLRE1C variant with V-gene and J-gene trimming of TCR beta chains, and an independent cohort replicated the association. A few of the identified cytomegalovirus-associated TCR beta chains were confirmed in vitro to be specific for cytomegalovirus antigens. The earlier analysis of 587 of the donors excluded 15 to 20 rarely observed V segments, including chromosome 9 orphons, because counts were too low. In a later analysis, most CMV-associated TCR beta chains were found to appear HLA-restricted, with HLA associations seemingly driven largely by CMV exposure. According to a later analysis, TCR association rates differed among HLA loci, with DRB1 alleles showing the most associated TCRs and HLA-C alleles showing the fewest. In this cohort, only TCR beta chains were sequenced, and detectable features were limited by the absence of alpha or paired-chain data. Assigning TCR associations to individual alleles was difficult when HLA alleles, especially DR and DQ, strongly co-occurred. In an earlier analysis of fewer than 750 of the donors, most TCR beta V segments were observed in productive rearrangements about 90% or about 30% of the time, broadly matching IMGT annotations. Presence/absence analyses assumed roughly uniform sequencing depth across donors, an assumption that may not hold. The classifier was reported to diagnose cytomegalovirus status with high specificity and sensitivity in both the original and validation cohorts. A further reported finding was that TCR beta sequences accurately predicted the HLA-A and HLA-B alleles for most subjects in the first cohort. While some public TCRs were present in many individuals, most TCR sequences turned up only very rarely across donors. Some IMGT-functional V segments, including TRBV6-2 and TRBV6-3, could not be told apart with the 87-base-pair reads, so those segments were excluded. In the study, approximately 150 TCR beta chains were listed as associated with cytomegalovirus. A cluster of highly shared sequence variants was judged likely to be a technical artifact of the sequencing pipeline. A later genetic analysis reported fewer N-insertions in productive TCRs among donors in an Asian-associated ancestry cluster than the roughly 690-donor mean. Compared with equally common non-associated chains, HLA-associated TCR beta chains in a later analysis were more clonally expanded and had lower generation probabilities. According to a later analysis, parvovirus B19, influenza, CMV and Epstein-Barr virus appeared linked to several top co-occurrence clusters. The only immune exposure information available for the cohort was CMV serostatus. A later analysis associated 16,951 TCR beta sequences with specific HLA alleles at a false discovery rate of 0.05. Because some donors lacked HLA typing at each locus, the association tests relied only on the typed subset.

The cohort was made up of 666 healthy bone marrow donors. All cohort members were sampled while nominally healthy, although unrecorded immune exposures were likely present. The donor was CMV seropositive and belonged to the group of about 290 seropositive cohort members. Every donor gave a peripheral blood sample, and the peripheral blood mononuclear cells from that sample were used for TCR beta sequencing. The Qiagen DNeasy Blood Extraction Kit was used to extract genomic DNA from the blood cell samples. The V and J genes are TRBV28 and TRBJ2-7, with 11 bases aligning to TRBD1. The material sequenced was PBMCs. The TCR sequence derives from a man in his late teens or twenties in good health and CMV-seropositive. The CDR3 sequence is CASSPGTGGSYEQYF. Here is the DNA: TGTGCCAGCAGTCCCGGGACAGGGGGCTCCTACGAGCAGTACTTC.